The T cell receptor (beta chain) under discussion was sequenced for a study of CD8 T cells in Susac syndrome. Reverse transcription of roughly 0.5 to 1 ug RNA was carried out with random hexamers. TCRdb reanalysed the immunoSEQ multiplex PCR reads using MiXCR and keeps one entry per CDR3 protein. Here the sample spans around 110,000 distinct CDR3 sequences, roughly 94% being singletons. Germline loops: CDR1 MGHDK, CDR2 SYGVNS. This CDR3 has 13 amino acids. The germline V and J ends were trimmed by 5 bases and 6 bases, with 14 bases remaining between them. The rearrangement uses TRBV25-1 and TRBJ2-7; perhaps D is TRBD1 or TRBD2 (6 bases each). The specimen sequenced was CD8+ T cells from PBMCs. The clonotype was recovered from a human donor with Susac syndrome. For the CDR3, the DNA is TGTGCCAGCAGTAGCCTCCCGGGGGCCGAGCAGTACTTC. Its protein is CASSSLPGAEQYF.